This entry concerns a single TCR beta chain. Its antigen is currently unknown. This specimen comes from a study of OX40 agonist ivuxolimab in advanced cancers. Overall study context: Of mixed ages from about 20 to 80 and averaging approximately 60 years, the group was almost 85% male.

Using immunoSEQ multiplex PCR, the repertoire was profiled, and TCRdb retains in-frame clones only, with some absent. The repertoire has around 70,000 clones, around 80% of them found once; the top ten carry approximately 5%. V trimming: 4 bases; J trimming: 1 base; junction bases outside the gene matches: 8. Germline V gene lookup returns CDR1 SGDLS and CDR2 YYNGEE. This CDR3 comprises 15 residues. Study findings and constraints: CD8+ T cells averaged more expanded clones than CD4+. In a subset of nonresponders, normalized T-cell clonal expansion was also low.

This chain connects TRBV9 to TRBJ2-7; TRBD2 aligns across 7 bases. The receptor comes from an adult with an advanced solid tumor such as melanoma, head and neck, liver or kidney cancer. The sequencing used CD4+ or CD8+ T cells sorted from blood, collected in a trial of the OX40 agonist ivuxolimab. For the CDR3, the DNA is TGTGCCAGCAGCCCTGGGGGGGTTCTGTCCTACGAGCAGTACTTC. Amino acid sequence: CASSPGGVLSYEQYF.